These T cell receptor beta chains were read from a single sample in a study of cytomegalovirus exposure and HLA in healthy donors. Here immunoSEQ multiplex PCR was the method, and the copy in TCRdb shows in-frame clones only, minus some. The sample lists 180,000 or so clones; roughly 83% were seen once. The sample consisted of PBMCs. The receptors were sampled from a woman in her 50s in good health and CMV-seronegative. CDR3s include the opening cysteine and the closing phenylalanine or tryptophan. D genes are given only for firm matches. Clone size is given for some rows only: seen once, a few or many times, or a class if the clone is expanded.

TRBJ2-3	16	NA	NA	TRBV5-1	CASSLGLGLGVDTQYF	TGCGCCAGCAGCTTGGGGCTGGGACTCGGTGTAGATACGCAGTATTTT
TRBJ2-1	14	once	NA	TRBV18	CASSRTGTDNEQFF	TGTGCCAGCTCACGAACGGGAACAGACAATGAGCAGTTCTTC
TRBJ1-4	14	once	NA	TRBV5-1	CASSLDSYNEKLFF	TGCGCCAGCAGCCTTGACAGCTATAATGAAAAACTGTTTTTT
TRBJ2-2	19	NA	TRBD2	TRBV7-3	CASSHRTSGRSTNTGELFF	TGTGCCAGCAGCCACCGGACTAGCGGGAGGTCTACGAACACCGGGGAGCTGTTTTTT
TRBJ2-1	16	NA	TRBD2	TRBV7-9	CSSSILLAGGSNEQFF	TGTTCCAGCAGCATCCTACTAGCGGGAGGAAGCAATGAGCAGTTCTTC
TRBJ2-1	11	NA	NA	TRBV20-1	CSGGQYNEQFF	TGCAGTGGCGGACAGTACAATGAGCAGTTCTTC
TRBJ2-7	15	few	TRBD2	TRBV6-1	CASSEMGAGSYEQYF	TGTGCCAGCAGTGAAATGGGAGCGGGAAGCTACGAGCAGTACTTC
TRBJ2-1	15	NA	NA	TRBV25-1	CASGTFWSSYNEQFF	TGTGCCAGCGGTACTTTTTGGAGCTCCTACAATGAGCAGTTCTTC
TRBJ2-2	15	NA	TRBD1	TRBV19	CASSIARTGAGELFF	TGTGCCAGTAGTATTGCCCGGACAGGAGCCGGGGAGCTGTTTTTT
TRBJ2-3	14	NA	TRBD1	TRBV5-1	CASSNRTGLHRQYF	TGCGCCAGCAGCAACCGGACAGGGCTGCACCGGCAGTATTTT
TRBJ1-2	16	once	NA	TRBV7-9	CSSSLGLREENYGYTF	TGTTCCAGCAGCTTAGGGCTCCGGGAAGAGAACTATGGCTACACCTTC